Listed below are T cell receptor beta chains from one sample, sequenced in a study of T-cell reconstitution after alpha-beta-depleted transplantation in children. MiXCR, applied by TCRdb to the PCR reads, yields one record per CDR3 protein. The sample holds about 870,000 distinct CDR3 sequences, approximately 15% seen once. This material consisted of PBMCs, mostly from graft donor cells, taken 360 days after TCRalphabeta/CD19-depleted stem cell transplant. All receptors come from a male patient aged 5 to 17 who had a stem cell transplant for acute lymphoblastic leukemia, so the T cells may come from the graft donor. The CDR3 runs from the conserved cysteine through the conserved F or W. The order of the fields is D gene, clone size, V gene, J gene, CDR3 DNA, CDR3 protein. D genes are given only for firm matches. Expanded clones are given a class, and other clones once, few, many or no size at all.

>-|few|TRBV25-1|TRBJ2-7
TGTGCCAGCAGTAGGGGGACAGGTCCCGGACTAGCCGAGCAGTACTTC
CASSRGTGPGLAEQYF
>TRBD1|few|TRBV7-3|TRBJ1-5
TGTGCCAGCAGCTTACGAGCAATGGACAGGGGCCTTTATAGCAATCAGCCCCAGCATTTT
CASSLRAMDRGLYSNQPQHF
>-|-|TRBV7-9|TRBJ1-1
TGTGCCAGCAGCTTACCGGCCGGGGGCACTGAAGCTTTCTTT
CASSLPAGGTEAFF
>TRBD1|many|TRBV2|TRBJ2-2
TGTGCCAGCAGTGCGCGACAGGGGCACACCGGGGAGCTGTTTTTT
CASSARQGHTGELFF
>TRBD1|-|TRBV7-6|TRBJ1-6
TGTGCCAGCAGGACCGGGACAGTGCGTTCACCCCTCCACTTT
CASRTGTVRSPLHF
>-|-|TRBV9|TRBJ2-3
TGTGCCAGCAGCGGAGGAGCTCCACACACAGATACGCAGTATTTT
CASSGGAPHTDTQYF
>TRBD1|-|TRBV4-1|TRBJ2-7
TGCGCCAGCAGCCAGCTCGGACAGGGGGTCTACGAGCAGTACTTC
CASSQLGQGVYEQYF
>-|-|TRBV24-1|TRBJ2-5
TGTGCCACCTCCTCTCAGTTCAGGCAGGAGACCCAGTACTTC
CATSSQFRQETQYF
>-|many|TRBV4-2|TRBJ2-7
TGTGCCAGCAGCCAAGAGGGACTGGCGGTTGGCTACGAGCAGTACTTC
CASSQEGLAVGYEQYF
>TRBD1|few|TRBV2|TRBJ1-6
TGTGCCAGCAGGGCCCAGGGGGCTAATTCACCCCTCCACTTT
CASRAQGANSPLHF
>-|-|TRBV15|TRBJ2-7
TGTGCCACCAGCAGAGATATGGCTAGCTACGAGCAGTACTTC
CATSRDMASYEQYF
>TRBD1|-|TRBV2|TRBJ2-7
TGTGCCCGATCCTACACAGGGGCGGGCGAGCAGTACTTC
CARSYTGAGEQYF
>TRBD1|-|TRBV7-9|TRBJ2-5
TGTGCCAGCAGCCCAGAGACAGGGGCGTTGGGGGAGACCCAGTACTTC
CASSPETGALGETQYF
>-|-|TRBV15|TRBJ1-1
TGTGCCACCAGCACCTCCGGGGACACGGTCATGAACACTGAAGCTTTCTTT
CATSTSGDTVMNTEAFF
>-|-|TRBV14|TRBJ1-6
TGTGCCAGCAGCTCTCAACAACTAGGGCTGATAAGTTCACCCCTCCACTTT
CASSSQQLGLISSPLHF
>-|-|TRBV7-3|TRBJ2-3
TGTGCCAGCAGCTCCCCCTCCCTAGGATCTGATACGCAGTATTTT
CASSSPSLGSDTQYF
>-|-|TRBV4-1|TRBJ1-1
TGCGCCAGCAGCCAAGATTGGAGGACTGAAGCTTTCTTT
CASSQDWRTEAFF
>-|-|TRBV20-1|TRBJ2-1
TGCAGTGCTAGGGTAGGATACGGTCACTCCTACAATGAGCAGTTCTTC
CSARVGYGHSYNEQFF
>TRBD2|few|TRBV9|TRBJ2-1
TGTGCCAGCAGCGTAGCTAGCGGGACTTACAATGAGCAGTTCTTC
CASSVASGTYNEQFF
>TRBD1|-|TRBV12-3/TRBV12-4|TRBJ2-1
TGTGCCAGCAGTCCCAACCGGGACAGGGCCCACAATGAGCAGTTCTTC
CASSPNRDRAHNEQFF
>-|few|TRBV5-1|TRBJ2-7
TGCGCCAGCAGCCAATCCGGGTTCTTCTACGAGCAGTACTTC
CASSQSGFFYEQYF
>-|few|TRBV20-1|TRBJ2-2
TGCAGTGCTATTGTGGGCGCGAACACCGGGGAGCTGTTTTTT
CSAIVGANTGELFF
>-|few|TRBV7-8|TRBJ2-3
TGTGCCAGCAGCCCCGGCCATGGGTCCCCCATCTTCACAGATACGCAGTATTTT
CASSPGHGSPIFTDTQYF
>-|few|TRBV6-5|TRBJ2-3
TGTGCCAGCAGTTACGCCACGACAGATACGCAGTATTTT
CASSYATTDTQYF
>-|few|TRBV7-3|TRBJ2-5
TGTGCCAGCAGCTCGACCTACAGGGAAACCCAGTACTTC
CASSSTYRETQYF
>TRBD2|-|TRBV25-1|TRBJ2-7
TGTGCCAGCAGTGAGACGGGGGGGCCGCGGATCGAGCAGTACTTC
CASSETGGPRIEQYF
>TRBD1|-|TRBV11-2|TRBJ2-1
TGTGCCAGCAGCCTCGCTTTCAGGGGGCAATATGATGAGCAGTTCTTC
CASSLAFRGQYDEQFF
>TRBD2|many|TRBV12-3/TRBV12-4|TRBJ2-5
TGTGCCAGCAGTACCTACGGACTAGCGGGAGAAGAGACCCAGTACTTC
CASSTYGLAGEETQYF
>-|few|TRBV11-3|TRBJ1-1
TGTGCCAGCAGCCGAAGGGGGGCGAGTACTGAAGCTTTCTTT
CASSRRGASTEAFF
>TRBD2|-|TRBV9|TRBJ2-1
TGTGCCAGCAGCGTAGGCGGGACTAGCGGGAGGGATGAGCAGTTCTTC
CASSVGGTSGRDEQFF
>-|-|TRBV3-1|TRBJ2-7
TGTGCCAGCAGCTTCGGGGCAGGGGTAGACGAGCAGTACTTC
CASSFGAGVDEQYF
>-|few|TRBV4-2|TRBJ2-5
TGTGCCAGCAGCCTATCAGGGGCGAGGTACCAAGAGACCCAGTACTTC
CASSLSGARYQETQYF
>-|few|TRBV29-1|TRBJ2-1
TGCAGCGTTGACGGAAGGGACCATTGGAATGAGCAGTTCTTC
CSVDGRDHWNEQFF
>TRBD1|few|TRBV5-1|TRBJ1-1
TGCGCCAGCAGCTTACAACAGGGGCCCACTGAAGCTTTCTTT
CASSLQQGPTEAFF
>-|-|TRBV6-6|TRBJ2-6
TGTGCCAGCAGTCCTCAACGACAGGGTGTGGGCGGGAAACCCTCTGGGGCCAACGTCCTGACTTTC
CASSPQRQGVGGKPSGANVLTF
>TRBD1|-|TRBV5-1|TRBJ1-1
TGCGCCAGCAGCGGGGACAGGGGAGAGACTGAAGCTTTCTTT
CASSGDRGETEAFF
>TRBD2|-|TRBV5-1|TRBJ2-7
TGCGCCAGCAGTCCCGGGACTAGCGGGAAGGGATCCTACGAGCAGTACTTC
CASSPGTSGKGSYEQYF
>TRBD2|few|TRBV4-2|TRBJ2-1
TGTGCCAGCAGCCAACTCACTAGCGCCTACAATGAGCAGTTCTTC
CASSQLTSAYNEQFF
>-|-|TRBV5-1|TRBJ1-5
TGCGCCGGCAGCTTGTGGGCCGCAAGCAATCAGCCCCAGCATTTT
CAGSLWAASNQPQHF
>-|-|TRBV2|TRBJ1-1
TGTGCCAGTACAGGTGAAGCTTTCTTT
CASTGEAFF
>TRBD1|-|TRBV15|TRBJ2-1
TGTGCCACCAGTGGGTCGGGTTGGGACAGACCCAATGAGCAGTTCTTC
CATSGSGWDRPNEQFF
>-|-|TRBV28|TRBJ1-1
TGTGCCAGCAGTTTTCCATTCTCCTTGAACACTGAAGCTTTCTTT
CASSFPFSLNTEAFF
>-|few|TRBV18|TRBJ2-6
TGTGCCAGCTCACTACTACAGGGGACTGACTCTGGGGCCAACGTCCTGACTTTC
CASSLLQGTDSGANVLTF
>TRBD1|-|TRBV27|TRBJ1-4
TGTGCCAGCAGTTCAACCGGGACAGGCGGTGAAAAACTGTTTTTT
CASSSTGTGGEKLFF
>-|-|TRBV5-1|TRBJ2-7
TGCGCCAGCAGCCTGGTCGGATTAAACTACGAGCAGTACTTC
CASSLVGLNYEQYF
>TRBD1|few|TRBV19|TRBJ1-1
TGTGCCAGTAGTATGACAGGGATGATCTCTGAAGCTTTCTTT
CASSMTGMISEAFF
>-|-|TRBV5-1|TRBJ1-3
TGCGCCAGCAGCCTAGAAGCCTCTGGAAACACCATATATTTT
CASSLEASGNTIYF
>-|few|TRBV5-1|TRBJ2-7
TGCGCCAGCAGCCTCCGGGGCTTACGGGGCGAGCAGTACTTC
CASSLRGLRGEQYF
>-|few|TRBV3-1|TRBJ2-2
TGTGCCAGCAGCCATTTCACCGGGGAGCTGTTTTTT
CASSHFTGELFF